The sequence of this T cell receptor (beta chain) was determined in a study of cytomegalovirus exposure and HLA in healthy donors. About this clone: Antigen: not known.

Notes on the study in general: Analyses of presence/absence relied on an assumption of roughly uniform sequencing depth across donors. In most subjects, TCR beta sequences reportedly gave accurate predictions of HLA-A and HLA-B alleles. A highly shared variant cluster was judged a likely technical artifact.

PCR involved 60 Vbeta and 13 Jbeta primers. The assay was immunoSEQ multiplex PCR, and TCRdb's table has in-frame clones only and misses some. The table lists roughly 110,000 clones, about 75% of them singletons, with 12% in the top ten. Germline V gene data show CDR1 as MNHEY and CDR2 as SVGAGI. This CDR3 comprises 13 residues. V lost 5 bases and J lost 4, with 9 bases in between. The receptor's source is a woman in her thirties or forties in good health and CMV-seropositive. The source material was PBMCs. This chain links TRBV6-5 with TRBJ1-5; TRBD1 is a possible D gene (5 bases). The CDR3 bases are TGTGCCAGCAGTGGGGGGATTAATCAGCCCCAGCATTTT. It yields the protein CASSGGINQPQHF.